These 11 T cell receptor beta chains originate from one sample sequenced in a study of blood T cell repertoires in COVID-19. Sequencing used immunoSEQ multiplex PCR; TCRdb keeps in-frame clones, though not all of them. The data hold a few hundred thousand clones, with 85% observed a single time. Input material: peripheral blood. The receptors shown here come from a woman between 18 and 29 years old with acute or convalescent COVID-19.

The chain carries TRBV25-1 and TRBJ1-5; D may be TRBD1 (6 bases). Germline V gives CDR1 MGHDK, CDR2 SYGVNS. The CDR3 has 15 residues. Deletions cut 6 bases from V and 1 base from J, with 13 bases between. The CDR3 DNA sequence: TGTGCCAGCAGGGGGGGGCAGGGGAGCAATCAGCCCCAGCATTTT. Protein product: CASRGGQGSNQPQHF. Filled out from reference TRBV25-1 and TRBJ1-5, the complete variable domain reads EADIYQTPRYLVIGTGKKITLECSQTMGHDKMYWYQQDPGMELHLIHYSYGVNSTEKGDLSSESTVSRIRTEHFPLTLESARPSHTSQYLCASRGGQGSNQPQHFGDGTRLSIL.

This CDR3 is CASDTGIPYGYTF. CDR3 DNA: TGTGCCAGCGACACAGGGATCCCGTATGGCTACACCTTC. The gene calls are TRBV6-6 and TRBJ1-2, with a tentative D call TRBD1 (6 bases). The CDR3 loop spans 13 amino acids. Germline lookup yields CDR1 MNHNY and CDR2 SVGAGI (reference sequence). The germline V and J ends were trimmed by 8 bases and 5 bases, with 15 bases remaining between them.

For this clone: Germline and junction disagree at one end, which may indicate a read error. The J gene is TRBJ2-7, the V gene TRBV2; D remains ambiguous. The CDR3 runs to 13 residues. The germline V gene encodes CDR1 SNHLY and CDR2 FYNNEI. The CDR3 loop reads CASSAVLSSEQYF. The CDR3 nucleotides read TGTGCCAGCAGTGCGGTCCTCTCCTCCGAGCAGTACTTC.

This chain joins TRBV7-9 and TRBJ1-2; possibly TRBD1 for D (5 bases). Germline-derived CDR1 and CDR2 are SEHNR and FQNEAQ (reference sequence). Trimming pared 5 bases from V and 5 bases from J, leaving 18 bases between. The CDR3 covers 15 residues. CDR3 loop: CASSIAGEQRYGYTF. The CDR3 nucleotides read TGTGCCAGCAGCATCGCGGGGGAGCAGCGGTATGGCTACACCTTC.

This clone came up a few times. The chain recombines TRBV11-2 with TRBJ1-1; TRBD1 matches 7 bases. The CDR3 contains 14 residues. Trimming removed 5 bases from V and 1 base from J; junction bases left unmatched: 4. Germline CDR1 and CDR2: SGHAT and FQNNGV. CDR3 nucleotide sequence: TGTGCCAGCAGCGAACAGGGGTCGAACACTGAAGCTTTCTTT. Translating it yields CASSEQGSNTEAFF.

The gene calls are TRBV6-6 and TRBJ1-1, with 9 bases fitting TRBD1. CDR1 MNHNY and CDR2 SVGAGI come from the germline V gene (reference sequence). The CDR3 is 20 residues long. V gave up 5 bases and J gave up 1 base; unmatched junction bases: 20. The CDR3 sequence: CASSLYPPGTGPKSNTEAFF. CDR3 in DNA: TGTGCCAGCAGTCTCTACCCCCCCGGGACAGGGCCAAAGTCGAACACTGAAGCTTTCTTT.

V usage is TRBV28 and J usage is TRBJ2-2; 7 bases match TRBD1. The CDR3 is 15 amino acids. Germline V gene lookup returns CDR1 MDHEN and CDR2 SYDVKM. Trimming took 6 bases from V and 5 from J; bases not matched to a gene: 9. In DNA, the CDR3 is TGTGCCAGCAGCCGGCACGAGGGGGCGACCGGGGAGCTGTTTTTT. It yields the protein CASSRHEGATGELFF. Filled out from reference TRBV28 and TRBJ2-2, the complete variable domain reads DVKVTQSSRYLVKRTGEKVFLECVQDMDHENMFWYRQDPGLGLRLIYFSYDVKMKEKGDIPEGYSVSREKKERFSLILESASTNQTSMYLCASSRHEGATGELFFGEGSRLTVL.

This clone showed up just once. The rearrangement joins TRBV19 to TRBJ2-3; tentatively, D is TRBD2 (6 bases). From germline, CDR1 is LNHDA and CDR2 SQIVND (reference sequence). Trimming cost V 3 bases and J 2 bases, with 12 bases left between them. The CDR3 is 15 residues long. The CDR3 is CASSMGGGTTDTQYF. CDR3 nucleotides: TGTGCCAGTAGTATGGGCGGCGGGACCACAGATACGCAGTATTTT.

The CDR3 loop reads CASSTRATQETQYF. The CDR3 DNA follows: TGTGCCAGCTCAACACGGGCCACTCAAGAGACCCAGTACTTC. This chain links TRBV18 with TRBJ2-5; D not resolved. Germline CDR1 reads KGHSH; CDR2 reads LQKENI. CDR3 length: 14 amino acids. Deletions cut 5 bases from V and 2 bases from J, with 12 bases between. The full variable domain, rest sourced from reference TRBV18 and TRBJ2-5, is NAGVMQNPRHLVRRRGQEARLRCSPMKGHSHVYWYRQLPEEGLKFMVYLQKENIIDESGMPKERFSAEFPKEGPSILRIQQVVRGDSAAYFCASSTRATQETQYFGPGTRLLVL.

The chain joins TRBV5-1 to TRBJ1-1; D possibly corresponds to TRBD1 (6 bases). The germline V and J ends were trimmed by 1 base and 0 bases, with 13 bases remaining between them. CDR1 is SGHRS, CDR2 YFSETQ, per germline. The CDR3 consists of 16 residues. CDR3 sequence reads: CASSLSGGGMNTEAFF. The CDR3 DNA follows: TGCGCCAGCAGCTTGTCGGGGGGCGGCATGAACACTGAAGCTTTCTTT.

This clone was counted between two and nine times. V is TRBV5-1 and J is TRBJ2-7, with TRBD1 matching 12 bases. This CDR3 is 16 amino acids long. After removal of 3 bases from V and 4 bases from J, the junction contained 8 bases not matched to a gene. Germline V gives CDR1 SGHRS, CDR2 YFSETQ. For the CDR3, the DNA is TGCGCCAGCAGCTCACCCGGGACAGGGGGCTTGTACGAGCAGTACTTC. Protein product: CASSSPGTGGLYEQYF. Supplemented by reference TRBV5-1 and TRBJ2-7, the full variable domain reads KAGVTQTPRYLIKTRGQQVTLSCSPISGHRSVSWYQQTPGQGLQFLFEYFSETQRNKGNFPGRFSGRQFSNSRSEMNVSTLELGDSALYLCASSSPGTGGLYEQYFGPGTRLTVT.